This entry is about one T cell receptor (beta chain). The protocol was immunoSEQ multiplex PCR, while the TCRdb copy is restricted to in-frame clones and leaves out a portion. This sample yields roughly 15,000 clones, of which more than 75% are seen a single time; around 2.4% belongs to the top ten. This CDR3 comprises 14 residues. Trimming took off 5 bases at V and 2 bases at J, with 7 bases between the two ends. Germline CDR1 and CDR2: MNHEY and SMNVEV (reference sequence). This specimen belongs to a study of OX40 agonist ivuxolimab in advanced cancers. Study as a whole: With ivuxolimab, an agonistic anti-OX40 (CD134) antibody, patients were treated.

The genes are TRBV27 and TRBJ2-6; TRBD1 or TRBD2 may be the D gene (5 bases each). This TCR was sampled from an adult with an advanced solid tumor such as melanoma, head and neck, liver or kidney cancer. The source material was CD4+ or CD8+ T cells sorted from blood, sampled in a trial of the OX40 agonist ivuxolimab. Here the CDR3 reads CASSMGAGANVLTF. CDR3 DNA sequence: TGTGCCAGCAGTATGGGGGCTGGGGCCAACGTCCTGACTTTC. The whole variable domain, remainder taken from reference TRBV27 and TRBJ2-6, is EAQVTQNPRYLITVTGKKLTVTCSQNMNHEYMSWYRQDPGLGLRQIYYSMNVEVTDKGDVPEGYKVSRKEKRNFPLILESPSPNQTSLYFCASSMGAGANVLTFGAGSRLTVL.